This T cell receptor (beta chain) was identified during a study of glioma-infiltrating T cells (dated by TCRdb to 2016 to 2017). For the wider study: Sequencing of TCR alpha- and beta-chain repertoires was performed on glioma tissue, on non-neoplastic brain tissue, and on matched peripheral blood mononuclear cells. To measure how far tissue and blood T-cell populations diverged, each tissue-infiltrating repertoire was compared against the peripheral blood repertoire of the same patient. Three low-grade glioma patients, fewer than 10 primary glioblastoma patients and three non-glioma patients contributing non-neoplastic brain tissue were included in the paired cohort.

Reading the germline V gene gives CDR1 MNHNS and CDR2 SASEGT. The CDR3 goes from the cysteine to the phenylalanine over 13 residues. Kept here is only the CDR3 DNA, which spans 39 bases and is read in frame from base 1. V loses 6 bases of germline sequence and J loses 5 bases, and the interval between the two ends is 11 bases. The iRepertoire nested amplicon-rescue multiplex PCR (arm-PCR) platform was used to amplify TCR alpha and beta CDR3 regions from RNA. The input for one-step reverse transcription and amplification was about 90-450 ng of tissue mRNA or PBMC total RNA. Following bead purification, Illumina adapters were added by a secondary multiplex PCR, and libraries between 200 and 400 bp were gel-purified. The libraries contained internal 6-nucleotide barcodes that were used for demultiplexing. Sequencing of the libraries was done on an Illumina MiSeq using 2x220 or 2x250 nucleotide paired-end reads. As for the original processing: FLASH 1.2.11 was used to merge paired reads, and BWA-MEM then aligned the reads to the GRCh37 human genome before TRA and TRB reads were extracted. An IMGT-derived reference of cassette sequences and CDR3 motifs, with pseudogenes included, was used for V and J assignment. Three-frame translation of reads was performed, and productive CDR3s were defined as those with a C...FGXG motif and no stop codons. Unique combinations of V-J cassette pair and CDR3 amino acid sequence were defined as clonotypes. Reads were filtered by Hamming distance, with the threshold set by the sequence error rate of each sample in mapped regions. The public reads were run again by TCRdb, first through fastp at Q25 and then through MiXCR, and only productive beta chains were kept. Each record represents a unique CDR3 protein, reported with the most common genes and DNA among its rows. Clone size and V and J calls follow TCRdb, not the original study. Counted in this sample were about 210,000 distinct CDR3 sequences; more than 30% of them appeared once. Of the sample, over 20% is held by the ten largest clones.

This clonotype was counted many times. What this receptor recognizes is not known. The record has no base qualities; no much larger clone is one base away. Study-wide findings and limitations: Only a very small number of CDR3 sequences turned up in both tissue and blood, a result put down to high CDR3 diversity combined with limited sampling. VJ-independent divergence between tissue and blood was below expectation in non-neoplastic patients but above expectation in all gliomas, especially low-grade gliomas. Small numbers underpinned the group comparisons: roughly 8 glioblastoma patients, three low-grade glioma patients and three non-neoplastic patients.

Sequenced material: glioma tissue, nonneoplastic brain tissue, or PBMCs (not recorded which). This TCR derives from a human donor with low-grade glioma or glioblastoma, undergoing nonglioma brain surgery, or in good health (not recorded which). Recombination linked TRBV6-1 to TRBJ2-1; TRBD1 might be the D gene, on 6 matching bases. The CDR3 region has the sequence CASRLDRDNEQFF. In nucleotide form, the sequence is TGTGCCAGCAGGTTGGACAGAGACAATGAGCAGTTCTTC.